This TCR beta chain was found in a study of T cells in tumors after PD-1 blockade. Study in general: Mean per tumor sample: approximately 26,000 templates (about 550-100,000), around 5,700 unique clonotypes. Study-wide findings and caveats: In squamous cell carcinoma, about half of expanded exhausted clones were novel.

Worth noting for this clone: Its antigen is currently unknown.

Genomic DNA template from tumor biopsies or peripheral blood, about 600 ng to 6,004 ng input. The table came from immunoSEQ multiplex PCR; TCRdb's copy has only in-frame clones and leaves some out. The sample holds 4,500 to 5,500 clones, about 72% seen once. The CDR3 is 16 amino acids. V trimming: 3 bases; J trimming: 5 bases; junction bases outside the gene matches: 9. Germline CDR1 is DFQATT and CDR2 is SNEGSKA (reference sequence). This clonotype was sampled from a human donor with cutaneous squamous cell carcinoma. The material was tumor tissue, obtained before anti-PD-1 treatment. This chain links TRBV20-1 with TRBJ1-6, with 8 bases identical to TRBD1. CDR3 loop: CSASLTAGGNNSPLHF. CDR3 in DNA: TGCAGTGCTAGTCTTACGGCAGGGGGCAATAATTCACCCCTCCACTTT.